This TCR beta chain was profiled in a study of beta chain features in type 1 diabetes. Every isolated RNA sample was fully reverse transcribed, so sequencing captured expressed TCRB transcripts. The data were produced by immunoSEQ multiplex PCR, yet TCRdb's version contains in-frame clones alone and is incomplete. There are a few hundred thousand clones in the sample; approximately 15% occur only once, and about 0.018% lies in the top ten. General observations from the study: Among patients with Type 1 diabetes, TCRB CDR3s were moderately but significantly shorter in every one of the four CD4+ subsets. The cDNA sequencing approach could over-represent high-TCR-expressing cells.

V lost 5 bases to trimming and J lost 4 bases, with 11 bases between them. Looked up from germline, CDR1 is SGHAT and CDR2 is FQNNGV. The CDR3 length is 14 residues. Details on this clone: Its specificity is unknown.

The chain recombines TRBV11-2 with TRBJ2-2; D uncertain. Material: naive CD4+ T cells from blood. This receptor was taken from a man aged 25-45 years with type 1 diabetes. The CDR3 region is CASSPTPTTGELFF. CDR3 DNA sequence: TGTGCCAGCAGCCCGACACCTACCACCGGGGAGCTGTTTTTT.